The sequence of this T cell receptor beta chain was determined in a study of post-analysis software for immune sequencing data. The study's findings and limits: When patients were compared with controls, about five TRBV segments were more frequent, TRBV5-6, TRBV5-1 and TRBV20-1 among them.

Germline CDR1 SQVTM, CDR2 ANQGSEA. CDR3 size: 12 residues. With V trimmed by 5 bases and J by 6 bases, 5 bases remained unmatched. cDNA libraries for TCR beta contained unique molecular identifiers. Input of roughly 0.95 to 10 million T cells yielded 550,000 or so cDNA molecules. TCRdb independently ran MiXCR on the PCR reads; one entry per CDR3 protein. There are about 770,000 distinct CDR3 sequences in the sample; about 45% occur only once, and roughly 5% lies in the top ten. A note on this clonotype: Its antigen is unknown.

Sequencing input: blood. The TCR comes from a girl under 18 with multiple sclerosis. V and J are TRBV29-1 and TRBJ1-2, with 8 bases matching TRBD1. CDR3 DNA sequence: TGCAGCGTTCTCCCAGGGGGCGATGGCTACACCTTC. The encoded protein is CSVLPGGDGYTF.